This entry features one TCR beta chain sequence. The record originates from a study of immune evolution from preneoplasia to lung adenocarcinoma. The CDR3 length is 16 residues. The V end was cut by 4 bases, the J end by 0 bases, with 16 bases between. Germline CDR1 is SGHNT and CDR2 is YYREEE (reference sequence). Clones were read by immunoSEQ multiplex PCR, and TCRdb kept only the in-frame ones, dropping some. The sample comprises around 6,100 clones, approximately 85% of which are singletons, and approximately 5% rests with the top ten. Sequencing was performed on FFPE invasive lung adenocarcinoma tissue. This chain uses TRBV5-4 with TRBJ1-1, with TRBD1 as a possible D gene (5 bases). The TCR was taken from a person aged 50 to 70 with lung adenocarcinoma. CDR3 sequence (DNA): TGTGCCAGCAGCCTCCTAGATCAGGGCATGAACACTGAAGCTTTCTTT. Protein sequence: CASSLLDQGMNTEAFF.